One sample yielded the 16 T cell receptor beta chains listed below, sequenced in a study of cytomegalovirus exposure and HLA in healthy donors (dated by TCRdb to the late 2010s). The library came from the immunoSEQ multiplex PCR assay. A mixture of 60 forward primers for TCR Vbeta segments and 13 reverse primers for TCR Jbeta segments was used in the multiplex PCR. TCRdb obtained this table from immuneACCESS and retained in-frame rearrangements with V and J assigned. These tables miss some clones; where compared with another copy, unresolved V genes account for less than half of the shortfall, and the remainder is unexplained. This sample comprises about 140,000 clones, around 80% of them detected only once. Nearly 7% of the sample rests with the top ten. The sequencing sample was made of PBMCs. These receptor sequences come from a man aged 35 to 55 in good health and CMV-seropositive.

CDR3 amino acids: CASSFLAGAEDTQYF. The CDR3, as DNA: TGTGCCAGCAGCTTCCTAGCGGGAGCTGAAGATACGCAGTATTTT. The V and J genes are TRBV7-6 and TRBJ2-3, with 10 bases fitting TRBD2. V was clipped by 3 bases and J by 5 bases; unmatched bases: 5. The germline CDR1 and CDR2 sequences are SGHVS and FNYEAQ. This CDR3 is 15 amino acids long.

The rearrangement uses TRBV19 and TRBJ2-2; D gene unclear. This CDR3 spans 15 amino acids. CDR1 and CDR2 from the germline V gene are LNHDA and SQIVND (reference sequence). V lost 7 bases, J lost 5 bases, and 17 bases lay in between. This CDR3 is CASKIVGVVTGELFF. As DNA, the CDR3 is TGTGCCAGTAAAATTGTCGGAGTGGTAACCGGGGAGCTGTTTTTT.

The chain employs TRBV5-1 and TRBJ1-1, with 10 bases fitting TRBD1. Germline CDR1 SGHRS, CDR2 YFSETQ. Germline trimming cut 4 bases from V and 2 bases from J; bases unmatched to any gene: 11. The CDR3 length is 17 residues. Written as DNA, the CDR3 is TGCGCCAGCAGCCGCGGGGACAGGGGAACTATTAACACTGAAGCTTTCTTT. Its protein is CASSRGDRGTINTEAFF.

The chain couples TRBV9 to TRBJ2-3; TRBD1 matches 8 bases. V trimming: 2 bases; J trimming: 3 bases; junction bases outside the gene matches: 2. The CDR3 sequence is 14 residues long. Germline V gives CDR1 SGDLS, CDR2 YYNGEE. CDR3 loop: CASSVRDRTDTQYF. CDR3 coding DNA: TGTGCCAGCAGCGTCCGGGACAGGACAGATACGCAGTATTTT.

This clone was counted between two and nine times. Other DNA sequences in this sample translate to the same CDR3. CDR3 bases: TGTGCCAGTAGTATAGTGAGGAACACTGAAGCTTTCTTT. Amino acids: CASSIVRNTEAFF. The V call is TRBV19, the J call TRBJ1-1; no reliable D call. Trimming stripped 1 base from V and 1 base from J, with 4 bases between. In germline, CDR1 is LNHDA, CDR2 SQIVND (reference sequence). The length of the CDR3 is 13 residues.

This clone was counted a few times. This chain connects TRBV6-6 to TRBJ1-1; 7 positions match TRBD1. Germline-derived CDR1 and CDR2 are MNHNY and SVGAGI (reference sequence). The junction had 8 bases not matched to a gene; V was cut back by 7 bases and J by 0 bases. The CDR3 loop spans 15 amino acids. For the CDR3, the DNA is TGTGCCAGCACTAGGGACAGTTCTATGAACACTGAAGCTTTCTTT. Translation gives CASTRDSSMNTEAFF.

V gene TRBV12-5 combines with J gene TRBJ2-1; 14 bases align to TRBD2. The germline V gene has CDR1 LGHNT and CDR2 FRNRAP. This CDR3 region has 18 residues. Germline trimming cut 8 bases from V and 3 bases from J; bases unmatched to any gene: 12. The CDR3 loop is CASRGTGTSGSGYNEQFF. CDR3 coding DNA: TGTGCTAGTAGAGGAACCGGGACTAGCGGGAGCGGCTACAATGAGCAGTTCTTC.

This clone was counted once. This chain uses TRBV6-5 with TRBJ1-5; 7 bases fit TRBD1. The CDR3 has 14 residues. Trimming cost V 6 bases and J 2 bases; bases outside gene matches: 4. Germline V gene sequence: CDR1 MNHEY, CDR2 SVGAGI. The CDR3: CASRLDRGNQPQHF. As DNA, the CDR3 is TGTGCCAGCAGGCTCGACAGGGGCAATCAGCCCCAGCATTTT.

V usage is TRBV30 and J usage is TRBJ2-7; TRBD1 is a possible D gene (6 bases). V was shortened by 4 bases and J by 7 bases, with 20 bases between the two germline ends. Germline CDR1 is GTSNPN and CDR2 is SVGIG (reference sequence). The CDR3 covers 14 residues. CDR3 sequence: CAWKLAGVVGEQYF. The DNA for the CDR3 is TGTGCCTGGAAGTTGGCAGGGGTAGTGGGAGAGCAGTACTTC.

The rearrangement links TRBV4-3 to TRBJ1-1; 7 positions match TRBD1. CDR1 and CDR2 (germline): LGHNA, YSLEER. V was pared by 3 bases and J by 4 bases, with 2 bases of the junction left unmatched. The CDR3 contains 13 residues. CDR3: CASSQGQFTEAFF. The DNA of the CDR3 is TGCGCCAGCAGCCAGGGACAGTTCACTGAAGCTTTCTTT.

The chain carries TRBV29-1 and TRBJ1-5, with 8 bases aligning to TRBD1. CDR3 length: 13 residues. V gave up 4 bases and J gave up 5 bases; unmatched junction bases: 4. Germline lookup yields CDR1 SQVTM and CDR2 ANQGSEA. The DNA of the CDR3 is TGCAGCGTTGCCGACAGGGGACATCAGCCCCAGCATTTT. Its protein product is CSVADRGHQPQHF.

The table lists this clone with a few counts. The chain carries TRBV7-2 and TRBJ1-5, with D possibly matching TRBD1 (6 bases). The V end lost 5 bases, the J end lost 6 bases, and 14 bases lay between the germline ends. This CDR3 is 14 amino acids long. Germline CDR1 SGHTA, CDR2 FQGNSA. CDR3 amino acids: CASSGMVGGQPQHF. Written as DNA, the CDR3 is TGTGCCAGCAGCGGTATGGTAGGGGGTCAGCCCCAGCATTTT.

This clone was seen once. The CDR3 DNA sequence: TGTGCCAGCAGCAAGACAGGGAATAGCAATCAGCCCCAGCATTTT. It translates to CASSKTGNSNQPQHF. This chain uses TRBV5-6 with TRBJ1-5; 7 positions agree with TRBD1. Germline CDR1 reads SGHDT; CDR2 reads YYEEEE. This CDR3 contains 15 residues. The V segment lost 4 bases and the J segment 0 bases; nucleotides outside the gene matches: 4.

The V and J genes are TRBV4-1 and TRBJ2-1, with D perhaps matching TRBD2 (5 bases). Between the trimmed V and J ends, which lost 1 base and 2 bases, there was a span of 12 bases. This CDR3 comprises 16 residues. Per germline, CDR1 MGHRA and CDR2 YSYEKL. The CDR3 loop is CASSQVGGLPYNEQFF. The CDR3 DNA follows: TGCGCCAGCAGCCAAGTGGGCGGGCTGCCCTACAATGAGCAGTTCTTC.

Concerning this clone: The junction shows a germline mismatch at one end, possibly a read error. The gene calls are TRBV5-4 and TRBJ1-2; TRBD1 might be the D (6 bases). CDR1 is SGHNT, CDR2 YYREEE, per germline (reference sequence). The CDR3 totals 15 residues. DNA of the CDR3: TGCGCCAGCAGCCAGCTGGCCGACAGGAAGTATGGCTACACCTTC. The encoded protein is CASSQLADRKYGYTF.

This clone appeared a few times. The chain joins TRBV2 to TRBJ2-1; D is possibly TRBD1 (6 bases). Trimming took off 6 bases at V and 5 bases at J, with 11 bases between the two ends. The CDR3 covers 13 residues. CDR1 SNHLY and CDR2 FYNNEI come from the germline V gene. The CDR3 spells CASRGTRNNEQFF. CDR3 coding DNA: TGTGCCAGCAGGGGGACACGAAACAATGAGCAGTTCTTC.